The present T cell receptor beta chain was sequenced within a study of T cells in Graves' hyperthyroidism and ophthalmopathy. TCR beta CDR3 region amplification was performed from RNA transcripts. Initially, a first-round RT-PCR of the TCR CDR3 employed the HTBI primer set. Each CDR3 protein gets one entry after TCRdb re-called the multiplex PCR reads with MiXCR. The table lists around 420,000 distinct CDR3 sequences, approximately 15% of them singletons, with 5% to 6.5% in the top ten. Ten or more counts support this clonotype. V lost 5 bases to trimming and J lost 3 bases; unmatched junction nucleotides: 26. Germline V lookup: CDR1 SGHAT, CDR2 FQNNGV. This CDR3 has 21 residues.

This TCR was recovered from a woman younger than 30 with Graves' hyperthyroidism. The sample consisted of blood. The gene calls are TRBV11-2 and TRBJ2-7; TRBD2 aligns across 9 bases. CDR3 residues: CASSGRTGGTSQRLGLYEQYF. The CDR3 DNA is TGTGCCAGCAGCGGAAGGACTGGCGGGACTAGCCAACGACTGGGCCTCTACGAGCAGTACTTC.